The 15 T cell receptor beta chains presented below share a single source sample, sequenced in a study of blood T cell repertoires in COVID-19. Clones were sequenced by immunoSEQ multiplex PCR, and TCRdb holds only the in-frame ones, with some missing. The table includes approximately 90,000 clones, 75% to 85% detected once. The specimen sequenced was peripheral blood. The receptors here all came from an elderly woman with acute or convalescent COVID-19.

DNA of the CDR3: TGTGCCAGCAGTCCCGACAGGTTCTATGGCTACACCTTC. Amino acids: CASSPDRFYGYTF. The chain combines TRBV12-3 or TRBV12-4 with TRBJ1-2; tentative D call: TRBD1 (6 bases). Deletions cut 5 bases from V and 4 bases from J, with 11 bases between. The CDR3 contains 13 residues.

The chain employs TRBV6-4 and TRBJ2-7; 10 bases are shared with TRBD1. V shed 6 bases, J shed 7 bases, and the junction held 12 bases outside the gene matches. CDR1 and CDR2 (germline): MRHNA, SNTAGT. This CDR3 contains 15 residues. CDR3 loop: CASRNRDRGPREQYF. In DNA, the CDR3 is TGTGCCAGCAGAAACCGGGACAGGGGCCCCAGGGAGCAGTACTTC.

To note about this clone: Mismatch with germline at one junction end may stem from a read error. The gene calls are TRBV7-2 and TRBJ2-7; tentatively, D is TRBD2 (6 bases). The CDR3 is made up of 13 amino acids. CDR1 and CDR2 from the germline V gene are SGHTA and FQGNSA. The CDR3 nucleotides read TGTGCCAGCAGCTTAGAACCGGGACTCCGACGTGCCTTC. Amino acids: CASSLEPGLRRAF.

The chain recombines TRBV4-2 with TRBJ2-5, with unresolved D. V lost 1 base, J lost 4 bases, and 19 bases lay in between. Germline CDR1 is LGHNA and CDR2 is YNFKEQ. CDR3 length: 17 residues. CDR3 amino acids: CASSQAFGAEAPETQYF. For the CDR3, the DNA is TGTGCCAGCAGCCAAGCGTTCGGCGCGGAAGCCCCAGAGACCCAGTACTTC.

Here the CDR3 DNA reads TGTGCCAGCAGCACTACGACAGGTAAGGGAAGTAGCAATCAGCCCCAGCATTTT. Its translation is CASSTTTGKGSSNQPQHF. The chain employs TRBV11-3 and TRBJ1-5; possible D gene TRBD1, 6 bases. The V end lost 5 bases, the J end lost 0 bases, and 20 bases lay between the germline ends. Germline values: CDR1 SGHNT, CDR2 YENEEA. CDR3 length: 18 amino acids.

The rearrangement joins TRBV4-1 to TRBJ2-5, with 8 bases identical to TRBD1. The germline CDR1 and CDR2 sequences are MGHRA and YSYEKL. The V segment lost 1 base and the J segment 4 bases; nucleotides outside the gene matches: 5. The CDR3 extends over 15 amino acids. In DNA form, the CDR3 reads TGCGCCAGCAGCCAAGGGCAGGGGGCGCGAGAGACCCAGTACTTC. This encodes CASSQGQGARETQYF.

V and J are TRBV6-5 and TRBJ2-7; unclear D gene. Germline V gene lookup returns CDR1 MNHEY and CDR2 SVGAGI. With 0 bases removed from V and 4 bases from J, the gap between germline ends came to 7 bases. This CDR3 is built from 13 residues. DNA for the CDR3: TGTGCCAGCAGTTACTCGTCCAGGTACGAGCAGTACTTC. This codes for CASSYSSRYEQYF.

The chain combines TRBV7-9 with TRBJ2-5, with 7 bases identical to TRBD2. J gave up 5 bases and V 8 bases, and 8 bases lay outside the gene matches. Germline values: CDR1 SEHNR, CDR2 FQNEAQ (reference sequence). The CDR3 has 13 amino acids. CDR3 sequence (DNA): TGTGCCAGCCACGCGGGGGACCGGGAGACCCAGTACTTC. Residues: CASHAGDRETQYF.

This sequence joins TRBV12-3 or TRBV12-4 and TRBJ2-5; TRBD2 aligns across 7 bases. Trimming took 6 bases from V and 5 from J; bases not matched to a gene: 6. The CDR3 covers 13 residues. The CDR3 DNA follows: TGTGCCAGCAGCCGGCGGGGGACGGAGACCCAGTACTTC. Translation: CASSRRGTETQYF.

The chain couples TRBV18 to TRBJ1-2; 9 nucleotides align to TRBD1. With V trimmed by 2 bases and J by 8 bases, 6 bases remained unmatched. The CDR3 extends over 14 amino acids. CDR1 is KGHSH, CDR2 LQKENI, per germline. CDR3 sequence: CASSPGDRARGYTF. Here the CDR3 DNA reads TGTGCCAGCTCACCAGGGGACAGGGCCCGGGGCTACACCTTC.

The CDR3 reads CASSPDRFPQYF. Here the CDR3 DNA reads TGTGCCAGCAGCCCCGACAGGTTTCCACAGTACTTC. This chain uses TRBV5-5 with TRBJ2-7, with D possibly being TRBD1 (6 bases). Germline values: CDR1 SGHKS, CDR2 YYEKEE (reference sequence). Trimming removed 4 bases at V and 10 bases at J, with 15 bases between. The CDR3 extends over 12 amino acids.

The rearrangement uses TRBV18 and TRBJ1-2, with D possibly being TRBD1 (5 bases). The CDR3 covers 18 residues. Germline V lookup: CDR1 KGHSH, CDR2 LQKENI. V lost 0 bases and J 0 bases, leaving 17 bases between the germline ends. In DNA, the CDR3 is TGTGCCAGCTCACCACCGGGGCAGGGCCGGAGGGCTAACTATGGCTACACCTTC. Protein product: CASSPPGQGRRANYGYTF.

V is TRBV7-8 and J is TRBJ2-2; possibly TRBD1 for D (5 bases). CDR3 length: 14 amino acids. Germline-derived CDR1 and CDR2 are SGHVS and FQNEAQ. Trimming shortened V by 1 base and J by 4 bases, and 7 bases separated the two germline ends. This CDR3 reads CASSLVRGTGELFF. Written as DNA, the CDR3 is TGTGCCAGCAGCTTAGTTAGGGGCACCGGGGAGCTGTTTTTT.

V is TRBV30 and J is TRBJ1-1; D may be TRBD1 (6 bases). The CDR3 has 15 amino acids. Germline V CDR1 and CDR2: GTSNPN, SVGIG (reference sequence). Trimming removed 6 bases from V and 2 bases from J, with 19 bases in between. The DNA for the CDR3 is TGTGCCTGCACTGCGGACAGCTTTACTAACACTGAAGCTTTCTTT. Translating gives CACTADSFTNTEAFF.

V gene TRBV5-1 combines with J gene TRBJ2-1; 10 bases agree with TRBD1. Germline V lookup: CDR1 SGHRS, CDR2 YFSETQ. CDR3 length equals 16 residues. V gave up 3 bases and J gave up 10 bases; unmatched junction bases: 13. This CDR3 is CASSSPGTGVVGEQFF. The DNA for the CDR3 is TGCGCCAGCAGCTCCCCCGGGACAGGGGTGGTCGGAGAGCAGTTCTTC.